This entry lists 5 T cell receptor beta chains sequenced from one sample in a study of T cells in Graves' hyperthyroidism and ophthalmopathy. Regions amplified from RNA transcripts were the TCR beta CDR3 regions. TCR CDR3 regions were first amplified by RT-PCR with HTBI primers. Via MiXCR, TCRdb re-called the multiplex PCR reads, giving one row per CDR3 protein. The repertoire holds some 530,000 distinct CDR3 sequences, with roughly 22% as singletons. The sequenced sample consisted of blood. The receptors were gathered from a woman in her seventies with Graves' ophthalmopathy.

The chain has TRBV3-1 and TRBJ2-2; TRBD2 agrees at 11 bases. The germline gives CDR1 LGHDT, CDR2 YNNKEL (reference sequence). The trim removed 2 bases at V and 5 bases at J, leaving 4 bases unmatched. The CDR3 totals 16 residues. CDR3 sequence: CASSQTSGSWTGELFF. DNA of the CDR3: TGTGCCAGCAGCCAAACTAGCGGGAGTTGGACCGGGGAGCTGTTTTTT.

For the CDR3, the DNA is TGTGCCAGTAGTATAGCTACAGGAATGAACACTGAAGCTTTCTTT. This translates into CASSIATGMNTEAFF. The V and J genes are TRBV19 and TRBJ1-1; D is possibly TRBD1 (5 bases). CDR1 and CDR2 (germline): LNHDA, SQIVND (reference sequence). V lost 1 base, J lost 0 bases, and 9 bases lay in between. The CDR3 totals 15 residues. Variable domain in full (rest from reference TRBV19 and TRBJ1-1): DGGITQSPKYLFRKEGQNVTLSCEQNLNHDAMYWYRQDPGQGLRLIYYSQIVNDFQKGDIAEGYSVSREKKESFPLTVTSAQKNPTAFYLCASSIATGMNTEAFFGQGTRLTVV.

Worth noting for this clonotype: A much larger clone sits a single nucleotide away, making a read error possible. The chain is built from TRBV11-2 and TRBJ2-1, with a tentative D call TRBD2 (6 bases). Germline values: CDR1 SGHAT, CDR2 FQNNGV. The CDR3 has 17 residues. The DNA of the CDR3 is TGTGCCGGCAGCTCTCCGGGACTCCAAAGCTCCTACAATGAGCAGTTCTTC. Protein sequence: CAGSSPGLQSSYNEQFF.

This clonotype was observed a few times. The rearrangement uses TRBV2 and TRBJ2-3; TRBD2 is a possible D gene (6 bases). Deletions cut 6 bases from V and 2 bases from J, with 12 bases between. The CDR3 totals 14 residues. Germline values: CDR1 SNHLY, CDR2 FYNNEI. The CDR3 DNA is TGTGCCAGCAGGGACTGGGACTTCACAGATACGCAGTATTTT. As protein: CASRDWDFTDTQYF.

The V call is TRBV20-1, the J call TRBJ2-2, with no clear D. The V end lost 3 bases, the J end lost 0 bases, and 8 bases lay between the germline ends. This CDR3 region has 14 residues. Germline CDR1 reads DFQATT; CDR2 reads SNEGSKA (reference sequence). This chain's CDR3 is CSASLGSNTGELFF. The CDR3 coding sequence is TGCAGTGCTAGTCTAGGCTCGAACACCGGGGAGCTGTTTTTT.